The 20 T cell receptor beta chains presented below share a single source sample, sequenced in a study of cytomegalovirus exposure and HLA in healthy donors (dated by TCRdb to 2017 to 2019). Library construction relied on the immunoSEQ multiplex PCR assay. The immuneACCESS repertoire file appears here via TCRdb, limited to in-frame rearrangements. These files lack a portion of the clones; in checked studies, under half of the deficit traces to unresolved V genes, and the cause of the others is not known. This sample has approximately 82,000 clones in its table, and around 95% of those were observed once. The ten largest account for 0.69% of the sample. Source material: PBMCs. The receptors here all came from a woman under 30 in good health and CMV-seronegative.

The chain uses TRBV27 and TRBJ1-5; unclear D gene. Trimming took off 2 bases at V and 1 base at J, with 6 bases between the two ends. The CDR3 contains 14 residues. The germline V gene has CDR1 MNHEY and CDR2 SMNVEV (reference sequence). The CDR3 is CASSLAPSNQPQHF. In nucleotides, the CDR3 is TGTGCCAGCAGTTTAGCGCCGAGCAATCAGCCCCAGCATTTT.

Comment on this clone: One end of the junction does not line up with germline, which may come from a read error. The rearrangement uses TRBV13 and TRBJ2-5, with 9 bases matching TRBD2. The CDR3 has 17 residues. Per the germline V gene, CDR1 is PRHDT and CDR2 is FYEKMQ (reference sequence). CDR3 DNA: TGTGCCAGCAGCTTAGGCCGGCGACTAGCGGAAAGAGAGGCCCAGTACTTC. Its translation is CASSLGRRLAEREAQYF.

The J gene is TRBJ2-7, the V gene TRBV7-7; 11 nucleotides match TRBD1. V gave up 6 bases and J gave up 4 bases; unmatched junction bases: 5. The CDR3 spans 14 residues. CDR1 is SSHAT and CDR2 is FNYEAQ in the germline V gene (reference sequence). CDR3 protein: CASSPGTGGYEQYF. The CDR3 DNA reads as TGTGCCAGCAGTCCCGGGACAGGGGGTTACGAGCAGTACTTC.

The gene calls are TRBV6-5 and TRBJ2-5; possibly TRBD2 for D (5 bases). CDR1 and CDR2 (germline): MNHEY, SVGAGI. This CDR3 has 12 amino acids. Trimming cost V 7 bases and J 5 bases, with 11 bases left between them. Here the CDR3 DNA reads TGTGCCAGCACTCGTACGGGGGAGACCCAGTACTTC. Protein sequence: CASTRTGETQYF.

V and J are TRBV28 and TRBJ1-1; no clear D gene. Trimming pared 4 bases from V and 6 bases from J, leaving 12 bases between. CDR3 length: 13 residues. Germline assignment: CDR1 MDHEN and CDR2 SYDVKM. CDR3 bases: TGTGCCAGCAGTTCGTCCCCCCGGGCTGAAGCTTTCTTT. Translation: CASSSSPRAEAFF.

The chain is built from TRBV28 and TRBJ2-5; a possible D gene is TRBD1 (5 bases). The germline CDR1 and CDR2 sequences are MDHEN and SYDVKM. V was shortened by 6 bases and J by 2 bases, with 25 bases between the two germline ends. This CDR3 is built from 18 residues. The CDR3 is CASRPRGTRVLGQETQYF. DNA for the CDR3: TGTGCCAGCAGACCTAGGGGAACCAGGGTTCTCGGACAAGAGACCCAGTACTTC.

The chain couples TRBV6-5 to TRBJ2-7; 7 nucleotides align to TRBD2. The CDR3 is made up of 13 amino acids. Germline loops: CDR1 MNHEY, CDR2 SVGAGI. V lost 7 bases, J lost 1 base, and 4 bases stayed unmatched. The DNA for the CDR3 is TGTGCCAGCATCCAGGGAGGGTCCTACGAGCAGTACTTC. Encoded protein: CASIQGGSYEQYF.

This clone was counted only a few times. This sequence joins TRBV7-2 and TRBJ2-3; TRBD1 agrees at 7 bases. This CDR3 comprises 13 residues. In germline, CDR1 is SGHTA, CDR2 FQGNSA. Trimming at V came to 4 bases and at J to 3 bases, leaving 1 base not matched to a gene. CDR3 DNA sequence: TGTGCCAGCAGCTCGACAGGGACAGATACGCAGTATTTT. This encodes CASSSTGTDTQYF.

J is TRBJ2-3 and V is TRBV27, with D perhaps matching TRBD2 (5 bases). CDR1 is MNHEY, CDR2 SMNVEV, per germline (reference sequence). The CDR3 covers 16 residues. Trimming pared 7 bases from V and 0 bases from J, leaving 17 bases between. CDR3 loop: CASTRVRGTSTDTQYF. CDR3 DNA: TGTGCCAGCACTAGGGTACGGGGAACTAGCACAGATACGCAGTATTTT.

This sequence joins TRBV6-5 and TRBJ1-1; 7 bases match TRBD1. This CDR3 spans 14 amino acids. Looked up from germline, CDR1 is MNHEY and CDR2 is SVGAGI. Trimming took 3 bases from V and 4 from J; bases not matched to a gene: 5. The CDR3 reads CASSYSRQGTEAFF. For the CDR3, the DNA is TGTGCCAGCAGTTATTCGCGACAGGGCACTGAAGCTTTCTTT.

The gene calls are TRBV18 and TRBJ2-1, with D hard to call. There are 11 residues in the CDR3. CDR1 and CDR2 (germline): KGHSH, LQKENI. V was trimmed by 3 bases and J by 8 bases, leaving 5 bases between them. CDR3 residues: CASSPLDEQFF. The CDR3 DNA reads TGTGCCAGCTCACCCCTCGATGAGCAGTTCTTC.

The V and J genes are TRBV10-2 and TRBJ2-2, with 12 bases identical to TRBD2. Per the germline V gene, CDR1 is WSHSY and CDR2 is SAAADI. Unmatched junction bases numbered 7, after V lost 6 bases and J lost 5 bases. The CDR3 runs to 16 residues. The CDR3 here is CASRGPTSGRTGELFF. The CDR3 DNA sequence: TGCGCCAGCAGGGGACCTACTAGCGGGAGGACCGGGGAGCTGTTTTTT.

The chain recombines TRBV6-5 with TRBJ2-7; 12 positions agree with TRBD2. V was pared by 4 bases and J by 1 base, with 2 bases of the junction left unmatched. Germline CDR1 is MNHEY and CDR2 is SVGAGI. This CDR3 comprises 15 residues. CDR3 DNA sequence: TGTGCCAGCAGTTGGGGACTAGCGGGTTCCTACGAGCAGTACTTC. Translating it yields CASSWGLAGSYEQYF.

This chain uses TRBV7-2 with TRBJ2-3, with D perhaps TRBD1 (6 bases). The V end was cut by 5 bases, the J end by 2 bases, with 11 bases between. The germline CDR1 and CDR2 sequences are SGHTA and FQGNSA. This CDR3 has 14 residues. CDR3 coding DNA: TGTGCCAGCAGCGCCAGGGGTTTCACAGATACGCAGTATTTT. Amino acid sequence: CASSARGFTDTQYF.

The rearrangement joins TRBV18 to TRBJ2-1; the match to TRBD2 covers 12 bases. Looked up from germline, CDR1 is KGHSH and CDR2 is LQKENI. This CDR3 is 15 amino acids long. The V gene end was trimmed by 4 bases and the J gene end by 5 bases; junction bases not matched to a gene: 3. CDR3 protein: CASSQTSGRNNEQFF. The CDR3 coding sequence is TGTGCCAGCTCACAGACTAGCGGGAGAAACAATGAGCAGTTCTTC.

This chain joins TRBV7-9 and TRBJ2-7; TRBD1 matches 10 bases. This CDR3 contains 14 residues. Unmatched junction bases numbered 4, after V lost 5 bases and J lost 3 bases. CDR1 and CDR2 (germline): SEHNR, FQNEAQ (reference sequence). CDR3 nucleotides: TGTGCCAGCAGCAAGGGACAGGGGTACTACGAGCAGTACTTC. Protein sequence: CASSKGQGYYEQYF.

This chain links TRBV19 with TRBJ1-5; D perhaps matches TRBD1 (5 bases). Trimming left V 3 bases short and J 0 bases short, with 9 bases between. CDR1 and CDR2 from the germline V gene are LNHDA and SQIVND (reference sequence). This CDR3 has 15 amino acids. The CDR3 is CASSIVQGSNQPQHF. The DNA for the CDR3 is TGTGCCAGTAGTATCGTGCAGGGTAGCAATCAGCCCCAGCATTTT.

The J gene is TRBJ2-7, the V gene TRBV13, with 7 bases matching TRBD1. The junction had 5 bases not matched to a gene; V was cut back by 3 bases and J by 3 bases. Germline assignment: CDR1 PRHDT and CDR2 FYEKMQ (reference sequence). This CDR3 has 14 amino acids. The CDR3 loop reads CASSLVGQLYEQYF. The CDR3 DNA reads TGTGCCAGCAGCTTGGTGGGACAGCTCTACGAGCAGTACTTC.

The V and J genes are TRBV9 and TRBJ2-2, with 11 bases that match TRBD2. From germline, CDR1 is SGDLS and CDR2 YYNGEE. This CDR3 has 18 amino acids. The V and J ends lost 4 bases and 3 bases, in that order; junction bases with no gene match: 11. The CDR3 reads CASSFPRASGGYTGELFF. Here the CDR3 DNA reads TGTGCCAGCAGCTTCCCCCGGGCTAGCGGGGGGTACACCGGGGAGCTGTTTTTT.

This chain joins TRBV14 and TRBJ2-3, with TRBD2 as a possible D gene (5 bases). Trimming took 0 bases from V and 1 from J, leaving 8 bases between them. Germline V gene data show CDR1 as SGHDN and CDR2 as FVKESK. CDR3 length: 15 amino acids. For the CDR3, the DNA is TGTGCCAGCAGCCAAGATATGGGAGGCACAGATACGCAGTATTTT. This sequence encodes CASSQDMGGTDTQYF.